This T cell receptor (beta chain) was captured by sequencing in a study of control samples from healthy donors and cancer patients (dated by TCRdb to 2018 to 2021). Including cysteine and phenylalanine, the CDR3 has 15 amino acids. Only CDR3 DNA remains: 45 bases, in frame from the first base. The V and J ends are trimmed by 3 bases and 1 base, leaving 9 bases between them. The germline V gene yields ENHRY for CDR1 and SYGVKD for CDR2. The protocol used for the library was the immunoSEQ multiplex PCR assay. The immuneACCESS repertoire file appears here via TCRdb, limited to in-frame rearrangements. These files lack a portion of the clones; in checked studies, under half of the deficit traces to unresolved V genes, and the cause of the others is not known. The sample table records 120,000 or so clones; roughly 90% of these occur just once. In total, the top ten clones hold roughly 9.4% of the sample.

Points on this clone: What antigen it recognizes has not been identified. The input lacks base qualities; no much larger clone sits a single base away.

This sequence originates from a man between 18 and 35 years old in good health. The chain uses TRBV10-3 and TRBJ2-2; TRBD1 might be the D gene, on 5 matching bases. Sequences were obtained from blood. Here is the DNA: TGTGCCATCAGTGAAGGGCAGGGGAACACCGGGGAGCTGTTTTTT. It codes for CAISEGQGNTGELFF.